The present T cell receptor beta chain was sequenced within a study of blood T cell repertoires in COVID-19. At the level of the study: Donors in the United States, Italy and Spain gave samples during acute or convalescent COVID-19. From T cells, B-cell-depleted T cells, or PBMCs came the material, which was cDNA or gDNA.

This CDR3 has 15 residues. Per germline, CDR1 MNHEY and CDR2 SVGAGI. V trimming: 3 bases; J trimming: 1 base; junction bases outside the gene matches: 5. This clone appeared once. In the authors' workflow: Amplified reference gene primers provided the basis for estimating nucleated cell counts. Repertoires were generated with immunoSEQ multiplex PCR, while TCRdb's copy carries only in-frame clones and drops some. The V and J calls and clone size come from that table; D and trimming were worked out from the DNA. The sample carries some 120,000 clones, around 81% recorded once. This TCR came from a man aged 55 to 70 with acute or convalescent COVID-19. This chain joins TRBV6-5 and TRBJ2-7; 8 bases agree with TRBD1. Sequences were obtained from peripheral blood. The CDR3 protein is CASSYSRDRSYEQYF. As DNA, the CDR3 is TGTGCCAGCAGTTATTCCCGGGACAGGTCCTACGAGCAGTACTTC.